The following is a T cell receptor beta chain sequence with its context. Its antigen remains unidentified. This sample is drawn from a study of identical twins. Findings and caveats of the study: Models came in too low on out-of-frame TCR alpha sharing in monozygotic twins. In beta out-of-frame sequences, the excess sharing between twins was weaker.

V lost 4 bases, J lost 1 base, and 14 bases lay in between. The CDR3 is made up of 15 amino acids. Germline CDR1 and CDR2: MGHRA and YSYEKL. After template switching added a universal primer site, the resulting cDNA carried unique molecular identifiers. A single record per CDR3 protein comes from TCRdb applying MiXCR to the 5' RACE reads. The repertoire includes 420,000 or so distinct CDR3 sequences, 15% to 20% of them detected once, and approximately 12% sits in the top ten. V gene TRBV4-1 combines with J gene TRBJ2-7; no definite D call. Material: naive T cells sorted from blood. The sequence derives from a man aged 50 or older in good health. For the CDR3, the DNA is TGCGCCAGCAGCCCCGACCTTCCGCGTTCCTACGAGCAGTACTTC. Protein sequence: CASSPDLPRSYEQYF.